The 10 T cell receptor beta chains below come from one sample, sequenced in a study of shared clonotypes between healthy human individuals. Data came from immunoSEQ multiplex PCR; TCRdb stores just in-frame clones and leaves some out. Among 2 million to 2.5 million clones listed, about 90% were seen once. The specimen was naive CD4+ T cells from PBMCs. Subset reported: CD45RA+ positively selected. The receptors stem from a man aged 18 to 35 in good health. Some clones in this sample may be carry-over from other donors' samples.

J is TRBJ1-2 and V is TRBV6-6; tentatively, D is TRBD1 (5 bases). The CDR3 loop spans 15 amino acids. Germline V gives CDR1 MNHNY, CDR2 SVGAGI (reference sequence). The ends were cut back, 4 bases at V and 0 bases at J, with 12 bases in the middle. The CDR3 loop reads CASSSPGGSNYGYTF. CDR3 bases: TGTGCCAGCAGTTCCCCCGGGGGATCTAACTATGGCTACACCTTC.

V and J are TRBV4-1 and TRBJ1-5; D uncertain. The V gene lost 0 bases and the J gene lost 6 bases, with 9 bases spanning the gap. Germline values: CDR1 MGHRA, CDR2 YSYEKL. The CDR3 length is 14 residues. The CDR3 region is CASSQDWGAQPQHF. Here the CDR3 DNA reads TGCGCCAGCAGCCAAGATTGGGGAGCTCAGCCCCAGCATTTT.

This sequence joins TRBV6-5 and TRBJ2-2, with 8 bases matching TRBD2. There are 12 residues in the CDR3. CDR1 and CDR2 from the germline V gene are MNHEY and SVGAGI. V trimming: 10 bases; J trimming: 4 bases; junction bases outside the gene matches: 2. The chain's CDR3 is CATGGVTGELFF. The CDR3 bases are TGTGCCACCGGGGGGGTCACCGGGGAGCTGTTTTTT.

The rearrangement links TRBV27 to TRBJ2-3; TRBD2 matches 10 bases. Germline CDR1 MNHEY, CDR2 SMNVEV (reference sequence). The CDR3 sequence is 16 residues long. V shed 6 bases, J shed 0 bases, and the junction held 6 bases outside the gene matches. This CDR3 reads CASSRLAGGSTDTQYF. CDR3 coding DNA: TGTGCCAGCAGCCGACTAGCGGGCGGAAGCACAGATACGCAGTATTTT.

This chain joins TRBV5-1 and TRBJ2-7; unclear D gene. V was shortened by 0 bases and J by 5 bases, with 6 bases between the two germline ends. This CDR3 is built from 12 residues. CDR1 SGHRS and CDR2 YFSETQ come from the germline V gene. The CDR3 region has the DNA TGCGCCAGCAGCTTGGATTTCCACGAGCAGTACTTC. This codes for CASSLDFHEQYF.

This clone was detected only a few times. V gene TRBV5-1 combines with J gene TRBJ1-3; the D gene is possibly TRBD1 (5 bases). Trimming removed 4 bases from V and 8 bases from J, with 16 bases in between. CDR3 length: 14 amino acids. The germline V gene has CDR1 SGHRS and CDR2 YFSETQ. The CDR3 DNA is TGCGCCAGCAGCCCGGGGACGATAAAGGACACCATATATTTT. Translation gives CASSPGTIKDTIYF.

The gene calls are TRBV12-5 and TRBJ2-3; no definite D call. This CDR3 has 12 residues. Per the germline V gene, CDR1 is LGHNT and CDR2 is FRNRAP. Between the trimmed V and J ends, which lost 0 bases and 4 bases, there was a span of 2 bases. The DNA for the CDR3 is TGTGCTAGTGGTTTGGTTCCAGATACGCAGTATTTT. This encodes CASGLVPDTQYF.

V usage is TRBV4-1 and J usage is TRBJ2-3, with D possibly being TRBD2 (6 bases). Germline CDR1 is MGHRA and CDR2 is YSYEKL. There are 16 residues in the CDR3. Trimming cost V 4 bases and J 2 bases, with 16 bases left between them. The CDR3 DNA is TGCGCCAGCAGCCCGGGACTCCTCGAGGCCACAGATACGCAGTATTTT. Translating gives CASSPGLLEATDTQYF.

The genes are TRBV5-4 and TRBJ1-3; 8 positions agree with TRBD1. Per the germline V gene, CDR1 is SGHNT and CDR2 is YYREEE (reference sequence). The V gene end was trimmed by 3 bases and the J gene end by 8 bases; junction bases not matched to a gene: 16. There are 17 residues in the CDR3. The CDR3 loop is CASSSKEPGQVVDTIYF. DNA of the CDR3: TGTGCCAGCAGCTCGAAAGAACCGGGACAGGTGGTAGACACCATATATTTT.

This rearrangement joins TRBV5-4 to TRBJ2-7, with D perhaps matching TRBD1 (6 bases). The CDR3 loop spans 14 amino acids. V was pared by 4 bases and J by 5 bases, with 16 bases between. Germline V gene lookup returns CDR1 SGHNT and CDR2 YYREEE (reference sequence). In DNA, the CDR3 is TGTGCCAGCAGCCCCGGGTGGACAGACCACGAGCAGTACTTC. It encodes CASSPGWTDHEQYF.